Sequencing of this T cell receptor beta chain was carried out in a study of regulatory T cells in long-lasting Graves disease. At the level of the study: Newly diagnosed Graves' patients had under 3 months of antithyroid drugs.

Sequencing libraries for TCR beta were prepared with iRepertoire HTBI primers and Arm-PCR of CDR3 regions. TCRdb reprocessed the multiplex PCR reads via MiXCR and lists one record per CDR3 protein. The sample has roughly 500,000 distinct CDR3 sequences, around 13% seen once. Regarding time point: newly diagnosed GD, antithyroid drugs for less than 3 months. RNA isolated from PBMCs was used to make the TCR library. In this sample, this clonotype turned up many times. The antigen is not known. General study results and limits: Among persistent patients, a larger number of public clonotypes were shared (about 2,800) than among newly diagnosed patients (about 970). There were preferences for TRBV28, TRBJ1-2 and TRBJ2-5 in persistent disease.

The J segment lost 0 bases and the V segment lost 4 bases, leaving 7 bases of the junction unmatched. Germline CDR1 is LNHDA and CDR2 is SQIVND (reference sequence). This CDR3 is built from 16 residues. This sample also belongs to another study, concerning T cells in Graves' hyperthyroidism and ophthalmopathy. In that study: Graves' hyperthyroidism without ophthalmopathy progression within 18 months was termed stable.

This chain joins TRBV19 and TRBJ1-1; 8 nucleotides line up with TRBD1. Sequencing was performed on peripheral blood mononuclear cells (PBMCs), taken at new diagnosis, from a patient treated with antithyroid drugs. This TCR was recovered from a woman aged 25 to 39 with Graves disease. This chain's CDR3 is CASSNSRQGMNTEAFF. CDR3 bases: TGTGCCAGTAGTAACAGCAGACAGGGGATGAACACTGAAGCTTTCTTT.